Listed here are 26 T cell receptor beta chains from one sample, sequenced in a study of shared clonotypes between healthy human individuals. TCRdb's table, derived via immunoSEQ multiplex PCR, lists solely in-frame clones and lacks some. The table records approximately 1,500,000 clones, approximately 96% of them present only once. The specimen was naive CD4+ T cells sorted from blood. Subset: CD45RA+ positively selected. These receptor sequences come from a man aged 25 to 40 in good health.

This sequence joins TRBV27 and TRBJ1-3; a possible D gene is TRBD1 (5 bases). Per the germline V gene, CDR1 is MNHEY and CDR2 is SMNVEV (reference sequence). CDR3 length: 15 amino acids. V shed 3 bases and J shed 0 bases, with 9 bases lying between them. This chain's CDR3 is CASSLGRNSGNTIYF. The CDR3 region has the DNA TGTGCCAGCAGTTTGGGGCGAAACTCTGGAAACACCATATATTTT.

The gene calls are TRBV6-1 and TRBJ2-7; TRBD2 aligns across 16 bases. There are 16 residues in the CDR3. J was trimmed by 6 bases and V by 0 bases; bases with no gene match: 2. The germline CDR1 and CDR2 sequences are MNHNS and SASEGT. Written as DNA, the CDR3 is TGTGCCAGCAGTGAAGCGGGACTAGCGGGAGGGACCGAGCAGTACTTC. This translates into CASSEAGLAGGTEQYF.

The chain employs TRBV11-2 and TRBJ2-7; D possibly uses TRBD1 or TRBD2 (5 bases each). The germline CDR1 and CDR2 sequences are SGHAT and FQNNGV. Trimming pared 3 bases from V and 3 bases from J, leaving 12 bases between. The CDR3 loop spans 14 amino acids. The CDR3 loop reads CASSFWDQSYEQYF. The DNA of the CDR3 is TGTGCCAGCAGCTTCTGGGACCAAAGCTACGAGCAGTACTTC.

As regards this clone: Other DNA sequences of this sample code for an identical CDR3. V and J are TRBV5-1 and TRBJ2-7; 10 bases are shared with TRBD1. V lost 3 bases and J lost 2; bases outside the gene matches: 2. Looked up from germline, CDR1 is SGHRS and CDR2 is YFSETQ. This CDR3 contains 14 residues. The CDR3 DNA is TGCGCCAGCAGCTCCGGACAGGGGGCCTACGAGCAGTACTTC. This encodes CASSSGQGAYEQYF.

Comment on this clone: Within the sample, other DNA sequences also encode this same CDR3. CDR3 bases: TGTGCCAGCAGTTTGGGTCCAAGCTCCTACAATGAGCAGTTCTTC. Translation gives CASSLGPSSYNEQFF. J is TRBJ2-1 and V is TRBV28; D unclear. Trimming shortened V by 3 bases and J by 0 bases, and 9 bases separated the two germline ends. The CDR3 runs to 15 residues. Germline assignment: CDR1 MDHEN and CDR2 SYDVKM. Variable domain in full (rest from reference TRBV28 and TRBJ2-1): DVKVTQSSRYLVKRTGEKVFLECVQDMDHENMFWYRQDPGLGLRLIYFSYDVKMKEKGDIPEGYSVSREKKERFSLILESASTNQTSMYLCASSLGPSSYNEQFFGPGTRLTVL.

A single count supports this clone. The rearrangement joins TRBV2 to TRBJ2-1, with 7 bases matching TRBD2. The J segment lost 2 bases and the V segment lost 6 bases, leaving 4 bases of the junction unmatched. The germline CDR1 and CDR2 sequences are SNHLY and FYNNEI. CDR3 length equals 14 residues. CDR3 sequence (DNA): TGTGCCAGCAGCGGACTAGGCCCCTACAATGAGCAGTTCTTC. It yields the protein CASSGLGPYNEQFF.

CDR3 region: CASSSLEGASSYNEQFF. DNA of the CDR3: TGTGCCAGCAGTTCTCTCGAGGGGGCGAGCTCCTACAATGAGCAGTTCTTC. V and J are TRBV28 and TRBJ2-1; TRBD1 matches at 7 bases. The J segment lost 0 bases and the V segment lost 4 bases, leaving 9 bases of the junction unmatched. Germline-derived CDR1 and CDR2 are MDHEN and SYDVKM. This CDR3 contains 17 residues.

In regard to this clone: In the same sample, other DNA sequences code for this CDR3. This chain connects TRBV28 to TRBJ2-7, with D unresolved. The CDR3 contains 11 residues. V was shortened by 3 bases and J by 6 bases, with 6 bases between the two germline ends. Germline CDR1 and CDR2: MDHEN and SYDVKM. The CDR3: CASSLSREQYF. The CDR3 bases are TGTGCCAGCAGTTTGAGTCGCGAGCAGTACTTC.

This chain joins TRBV11-3 and TRBJ2-3, with D possibly matching TRBD1 (6 bases). Between the trimmed V and J ends, which lost 5 bases and 6 bases, there was a span of 12 bases. From germline, CDR1 is SGHNT and CDR2 YENEEA. This CDR3 spans 13 amino acids. CDR3 sequence reads: CASSRQGGDTQYF. The DNA for the CDR3 is TGTGCCAGCAGCCGCCAAGGGGGTGATACGCAGTATTTT.

The chain employs TRBV27 and TRBJ2-7; D uncertain. V gave up 10 bases and J gave up 6 bases, with 22 bases separating them. Germline CDR1 reads MNHEY; CDR2 reads SMNVEV (reference sequence). The CDR3 runs to 14 residues. CDR3 protein: CATSKRTPRGEQYF. The CDR3 bases are TGTGCCACCTCTAAGCGAACCCCCCGAGGCGAGCAGTACTTC.

CDR3 DNA: TGTGCCAGCAGCTTAGACAGGTCCTCGAAGACCCAGTACTTC. It is translated as CASSLDRSSKTQYF. The chain employs TRBV11-3 and TRBJ2-5; D uncertain. CDR1 is SGHNT and CDR2 is YENEEA in the germline V gene. V lost 0 bases and J lost 6, with 11 bases in between. CDR3 length equals 14 residues.

The V call is TRBV11-2, the J call TRBJ2-3; 7 nucleotides match TRBD2. Trimming cost V 5 bases and J 0 bases; bases outside gene matches: 5. Germline assignment: CDR1 SGHAT and CDR2 FQNNGV. The CDR3 extends over 15 amino acids. The CDR3 coding sequence is TGTGCCAGCAGCCCGTTCGGGGGGAGCACAGATACGCAGTATTTT. Its translation: CASSPFGGSTDTQYF.

The CDR3 coding sequence is TGTGCCAGCAGCCCAGGGAGGGCTAGCGGGTCCCAAGAGACCCAGTACTTC. Its protein is CASSPGRASGSQETQYF. This chain joins TRBV7-2 and TRBJ2-5, with TRBD2 identical over 8 bases. The germline CDR1 and CDR2 sequences are SGHTA and FQGNSA. The length of the CDR3 is 17 residues. Trimming removed 5 bases from V and 1 base from J; junction bases left unmatched: 12. Variable domain in full (rest from reference TRBV7-2 and TRBJ2-5): GAGVSQSPSNKVTEKGKDVELRCDPISGHTALYWYRQSLGQGLEFLIYFQGNSAPDKSGLPSDRFSAERTGGSVSTLTIQRTQQEDSAVYLCASSPGRASGSQETQYFGPGTRLLVL.

The rearrangement links TRBV6-1 to TRBJ1-3; D gene unclear. The V and J ends lost 2 bases and 0 bases respectively, with 8 bases between them. The CDR3 totals 15 residues. Looked up from germline, CDR1 is MNHNS and CDR2 is SASEGT. CDR3 nucleotides: TGTGCCAGCAGTGAAAATGGGAGCTCTGGAAACACCATATATTTT. Translating gives CASSENGSSGNTIYF.

J is TRBJ2-2 and V is TRBV5-1, with D uncertain. The CDR3 runs to 14 residues. Trimming removed 4 bases at V and 2 bases at J, with 9 bases between. The germline CDR1 and CDR2 sequences are SGHRS and YFSETQ. The CDR3 coding sequence is TGCGCCAGCAGCAGGACCTTTAACACCGGGGAGCTGTTTTTT. This gives the protein CASSRTFNTGELFF.

V is TRBV10-3 and J is TRBJ1-2; D might be TRBD1 (6 bases). This CDR3 has 14 amino acids. Trimming cost V 4 bases and J 1 base, with 10 bases left between them. The germline V gene encodes CDR1 ENHRY and CDR2 SYGVKD. This CDR3 is CAISVAGDNYGYTF. The CDR3 bases are TGTGCCATCAGTGTGGCAGGGGATAACTATGGCTACACCTTC.

The chain uses TRBV6-1 and TRBJ2-7, with 9 bases lining up with TRBD1. Germline CDR1 reads MNHNS; CDR2 reads SASEGT. The CDR3 length is 15 residues. V lost 0 bases, J lost 5 bases, and 5 bases stayed unmatched. The CDR3 DNA follows: TGTGCCAGCAGTGAAGCAGGGACAGGGACCCACGAGCAGTACTTC. It is translated as CASSEAGTGTHEQYF.

V and J are TRBV5-1 and TRBJ1-1; D gene uncertain. In germline, CDR1 is SGHRS, CDR2 YFSETQ. The CDR3 covers 14 residues. Between the trimmed V and J ends, which lost 0 bases and 4 bases, there was a span of 10 bases. This CDR3 is CASSLGRYTTEAFF. The CDR3 nucleotides are TGCGCCAGCAGCTTGGGTAGATACACCACTGAAGCTTTCTTT.

The CDR3 nucleotides are TGTGCCAGCTCAGTCGACCTTACTGTGGATCAGCCCCAGCATTTT. Translation gives CASSVDLTVDQPQHF. V usage is TRBV18 and J usage is TRBJ1-5; D is uncertain. The CDR3 sequence is 15 residues long. V lost 5 bases and J lost 5, with 16 bases in between. Per the germline V gene, CDR1 is KGHSH and CDR2 is LQKENI.

V usage is TRBV9 and J usage is TRBJ2-1; D is undetermined. Germline V gene sequence: CDR1 SGDLS, CDR2 YYNGEE. V was trimmed by 5 bases and J by 1 base, leaving 16 bases between them. The CDR3 is made up of 16 amino acids. Here the CDR3 reads CASSRPKGPSYNEQFF. CDR3 coding DNA: TGTGCCAGCAGTCGTCCTAAGGGCCCGTCCTACAATGAGCAGTTCTTC.

The chain's CDR3 is CASSPTSPGQGYEQYF. CDR3 nucleotides: TGTGCCAGCTCACCGACTTCCCCGGGACAGGGCTACGAGCAGTACTTC. This chain uses TRBV18 with TRBJ2-7, with 9 bases lining up with TRBD1. CDR1 KGHSH and CDR2 LQKENI come from the germline V gene. The junction had 9 bases not matched to a gene; V was cut back by 3 bases and J by 3 bases. This CDR3 region has 16 residues.

With regard to this clone: The same CDR3 is also encoded by other DNA sequences in this sample. The CDR3 sequence: CASSLDPGVGEQYF. The CDR3 coding sequence is TGCGCCAGCAGCTTGGATCCGGGAGTGGGCGAGCAGTACTTC. This chain connects TRBV5-1 to TRBJ2-7, with D perhaps matching TRBD2 (6 bases). The CDR3 consists of 14 residues. V was shortened by 0 bases and J by 6 bases, with 13 bases between the two germline ends. Germline CDR1 reads SGHRS; CDR2 reads YFSETQ.

The J gene is TRBJ2-7, the V gene TRBV6-1; 9 positions agree with TRBD1. Trimming at V came to 6 bases and at J to 4 bases, leaving 7 bases not matched to a gene. The CDR3 runs 14 residues. Per germline, CDR1 MNHNS and CDR2 SASEGT. CDR3 DNA: TGTGCCAGCAGATCCGACAGGGGGACGTACGAGCAGTACTTC. Its protein product is CASRSDRGTYEQYF.

The J gene is TRBJ1-3, the V gene TRBV19, with D tentatively TRBD1 (6 bases). This CDR3 spans 14 amino acids. The V end was cut by 5 bases, the J end by 0 bases, with 8 bases between. In germline, CDR1 is LNHDA, CDR2 SQIVND (reference sequence). The CDR3 DNA follows: TGTGCCAGTAGTGGAGGGGGCTCTGGAAACACCATATATTTT. It codes for CASSGGGSGNTIYF.

As concerns this clone: This CDR3 is also generated by other DNA sequences in the sample. This chain joins TRBV20-1 and TRBJ2-5; the D is unclear. V was trimmed by 5 bases and J by 4 bases, leaving 5 bases between them. Germline CDR1 and CDR2: DFQATT and SNEGSKA (reference sequence). The CDR3 consists of 10 residues. This chain's CDR3 is CSASLETQYF. CDR3 in DNA: TGCAGTGCTTCCCTAGAGACCCAGTACTTC.

V gene TRBV11-2 combines with J gene TRBJ1-2; D gene unclear. Trimming took 0 bases from V and 7 from J, leaving 9 bases between them. CDR3 length equals 13 residues. Germline V gene data show CDR1 as SGHAT and CDR2 as FQNNGV. For the CDR3, the DNA is TGTGCCAGCAGCTTAGATTTGAGTTTTGGCTACACCTTC. Translated, it gives CASSLDLSFGYTF.